Below are 20 T cell receptor beta chains sequenced from a single sample in a study of blood T cells in healthy people across ages. The use of a sample-barcoded 5' primer and a J-beta primer mix characterized a second PCR of roughly 7 to 12 cycles. TCRdb reanalysed the 5' RACE reads using MiXCR and keeps one entry per CDR3 protein. The data show under 1,100,000 distinct CDR3 sequences, under 30% seen once. These sequences were also reported in another study, on T cells of mothers and their children.

Source material: blood. These receptors came from a girl aged 2 to 10 in good health.

Only a few counts were recorded for this clonotype. The V and J genes are TRBV7-2 and TRBJ2-3; no clear D. The V end lost 2 bases, the J end lost 4 bases, and 10 bases lay between the germline ends. The length of the CDR3 is 14 residues. In germline, CDR1 is SGHTA, CDR2 FQGNSA. The CDR3 bases are TGTGCCAGCAGCTTAATCTCAGCTGCAGATACGCAGTATTTT. Protein product: CASSLISAADTQYF.

V and J are TRBV20-1 and TRBJ2-3; D is possibly TRBD2 (6 bases). Germline V gene lookup returns CDR1 DFQATT and CDR2 SNEGSKA (reference sequence). Trimming pared 1 base from V and 8 bases from J, leaving 22 bases between. This CDR3 has 16 residues. CDR3 sequence reads: CSARAERAAGAGTQYF. CDR3 nucleotide sequence: TGCAGTGCTAGAGCTGAGCGGGCCGCCGGTGCGGGTACGCAGTATTTT.

Comment on this clonotype: An end of the junction differs from the germline gene, which may be a read error. The CDR3 sequence: CASSQELGRGSTIYF. The CDR3, as DNA: TGCGCCAGCAGCCAAGAATTAGGCCGGGGAAGCACCATATATTTT. The chain links TRBV4-3 to TRBJ1-3; unclear D gene. Germline CDR1 and CDR2: LGHNA and YSLEER. CDR3 length: 15 amino acids.

This clonotype was recorded a few times. The J gene is TRBJ2-5, the V gene TRBV28; a possible D gene is TRBD2 (7 bases). The CDR3 is 12 residues long. V lost 1 base and J lost 12, with 12 bases in between. Germline V gene lookup returns CDR1 MDHEN and CDR2 SYDVKM. The CDR3 coding sequence is TGTGCCAGCAGTTTATTCGGGGGGCGAAAGTACTTC. This gives the protein CASSLFGGRKYF.

This clonotype occurred a few times. The gene calls are TRBV3-1 and TRBJ2-5, with 8 bases that match TRBD2. The J call is uncertain, as TRBJ2-1 better fits the DNA end. CDR1 and CDR2 (germline): LGHDT, YNNKEL (reference sequence). The CDR3 is made up of 14 amino acids. The DNA for the CDR3 is TGTGCCAGCAGCCAAGCGGCGGGGGGACGGGAGCAGTTCTTC. As protein: CASSQAAGGREQFF.

This clonotype has more than one count but fewer than ten. The V call is TRBV11-1, the J call TRBJ2-1; 8 nucleotides line up with TRBD2. V trimming: 2 bases; J trimming: 5 bases; junction bases outside the gene matches: 11. This CDR3 region has 17 residues. The germline V gene encodes CDR1 SGHAT and CDR2 FQDESV (reference sequence). CDR3 in amino acids: CASSLFYGGGLNNEQFF. For the CDR3, the DNA is TGTGCCAGCAGCTTATTTTACGGGGGGGGCCTGAACAATGAGCAGTTCTTC.

This clonotype has just a few counts. The genes are TRBV9 and TRBJ1-3, with D tentatively TRBD1 (6 bases). This CDR3 is built from 15 residues. The germline gives CDR1 SGDLS, CDR2 YYNGEE. With 0 bases removed from V and 2 bases from J, the gap between germline ends came to 9 bases. The CDR3 is CASSVVGGPGNTIYF. The CDR3 nucleotides are TGTGCCAGCAGCGTAGTTGGGGGCCCTGGAAACACCATATATTTT.

The gene calls are TRBV28 and TRBJ2-5; 9 nucleotides align to TRBD1. The germline V gene encodes CDR1 MDHEN and CDR2 SYDVKM. This CDR3 has 14 amino acids. Germline trimming cut 8 bases from V and 4 bases from J; bases unmatched to any gene: 8. The CDR3 here is CASCWDRVRETQYF. The CDR3 DNA reads as TGTGCCAGCTGTTGGGACAGGGTTCGAGAGACCCAGTACTTC.

This clonotype was found a few times. The V gene is TRBV20-1, the J gene TRBJ1-1; 8 bases match TRBD1. From germline, CDR1 is DFQATT and CDR2 SNEGSKA (reference sequence). The CDR3 is made up of 15 amino acids. The V segment lost 0 bases and the J segment 0 bases; nucleotides outside the gene matches: 3. The CDR3 here is CSARDGGQVNTEAFF. CDR3 bases: TGCAGTGCTAGAGATGGGGGACAGGTGAACACTGAAGCTTTCTTT.

This clonotype turned up a few times. The chain joins TRBV20-1 to TRBJ2-5; D remains unclear. The length of the CDR3 is 16 residues. The germline V gene has CDR1 DFQATT and CDR2 SNEGSKA (reference sequence). V lost 0 bases, J lost 7 bases, and 21 bases lay in between. DNA of the CDR3: TGCAGTGCTAGAGATAGCTCGAGCGAGACCCCTCGGACCCAGTACTTC. Translation gives CSARDSSSETPRTQYF.

This clonotype was detected only a few times. The chain links TRBV6-5 to TRBJ1-1; D possibly corresponds to TRBD1 (6 bases). The V and J ends lost 3 bases and 3 bases respectively, with 14 bases between them. The germline V gene has CDR1 MNHEY and CDR2 SVGAGI. The CDR3 extends over 15 amino acids. CDR3 DNA sequence: TGTGCCAGCAGTTATGGGGCCACAGGGTACACTGAAGCTTTCTTT. It yields the protein CASSYGATGYTEAFF.

The rearrangement joins TRBV12-3 or TRBV12-4 to TRBJ2-2; weak D call: TRBD2 (5 bases). This CDR3 spans 14 amino acids. The V gene lost 8 bases and the J gene lost 5 bases, with 15 bases spanning the gap. The CDR3 loop is CASEHPGKTGELFF. In nucleotides, the CDR3 is TGTGCCAGCGAACACCCGGGGAAAACCGGGGAGCTGTTTTTT.

The chain links TRBV20-1 to TRBJ2-5; 14 bases agree with TRBD2. The DNA end favors TRBJ2-7, so the J call may be wrong. The CDR3 contains 15 residues. The V gene's germline CDR1 is DFQATT and CDR2 SNEGSKA (reference sequence). Here the CDR3 reads CSAREGTSGGVEQYF. CDR3 nucleotide sequence: TGCAGTGCTAGAGAAGGGACTAGCGGGGGTGTCGAGCAGTACTTC.

This clonotype has only a few counts. The chain recombines TRBV19 with TRBJ2-5; D gene uncertain. The CDR3 is 14 amino acids. The V end lost 5 bases, the J end lost 0 bases, and 10 bases lay between the germline ends. CDR1 is LNHDA, CDR2 SQIVND, per germline (reference sequence). CDR3 sequence: CASSRRPNQETQYF. CDR3 nucleotide sequence: TGTGCCAGTAGTCGGCGGCCAAACCAAGAGACCCAGTACTTC.

This clonotype was seen only a few times. The chain joins TRBV4-1 to TRBJ2-3; D gene ambiguous. V lost 4 bases, J lost 6 bases, and 11 bases lay in between. This CDR3 contains 13 residues. The germline V gene has CDR1 MGHRA and CDR2 YSYEKL. The CDR3 DNA sequence: TGCGCCAGCAGCCCCGCTTCGGAGGATACGCAGTATTTT. It codes for CASSPASEDTQYF.

This rearrangement joins TRBV20-1 to TRBJ2-3; maybe TRBD1 (6 bases). Germline V gene data show CDR1 as DFQATT and CDR2 as SNEGSKA (reference sequence). CDR3 size: 13 residues. V was pared by 3 bases and J by 5 bases, with 12 bases between. Here the CDR3 reads CSASYRVGDTQYF. CDR3 DNA sequence: TGCAGTGCTAGTTACAGGGTGGGAGATACGCAGTATTTT.

The rearrangement joins TRBV5-6 to TRBJ2-7; 8 bases are shared with TRBD1. The CDR3 has 14 amino acids. The V gene's germline CDR1 is SGHDT and CDR2 YYEEEE. J gave up 3 bases and V 0 bases, and 2 bases lay outside the gene matches. CDR3 nucleotide sequence: TGTGCCAGCAGCTTGGTCAGGGGGCTCTACGAGCAGTACTTC. It codes for CASSLVRGLYEQYF.

The CDR3 is CASSLMESNTEAFF. The CDR3 DNA sequence: TGTGCCAGCAGCTTAATGGAGTCGAACACTGAAGCTTTCTTT. The chain is built from TRBV7-3 and TRBJ1-1, with D hard to call. CDR3 size: 14 residues. Per the germline V gene, CDR1 is SGHTA and CDR2 is FQGTGA. With 1 base removed from V and 1 base from J, the gap between germline ends came to 7 bases.

This clonotype was recorded a few times. This chain joins TRBV28 and TRBJ1-1, with 7 bases matching TRBD1. V shed 4 bases and J 1 base; nucleotides not matched to a gene: 9. This CDR3 is 16 amino acids long. The germline gives CDR1 MDHEN, CDR2 SYDVKM. The CDR3 reads CASSSRPYRGNTEAFF. CDR3 nucleotides: TGTGCCAGCAGTTCTCGCCCCTACAGGGGGAACACTGAAGCTTTCTTT.

A few counts support this clonotype. The genes are TRBV19 and TRBJ2-5; the match to TRBD2 covers 13 bases. The V segment lost 4 bases and the J segment 3 bases; nucleotides outside the gene matches: 5. Germline V gene sequence: CDR1 LNHDA, CDR2 SQIVND (reference sequence). The CDR3 loop spans 16 amino acids. CDR3 region: CASSSGTSGEKETQYF. In DNA, the CDR3 is TGTGCCAGTAGTAGCGGGACTAGCGGGGAAAAAGAGACCCAGTACTTC. The whole variable domain, remainder taken from reference TRBV19 and TRBJ2-5, is DGGITQSPKYLFRKEGQNVTLSCEQNLNHDAMYWYRQDPGQGLRLIYYSQIVNDFQKGDIAEGYSVSREKKESFPLTVTSAQKNPTAFYLCASSSGTSGEKETQYFGPGTRLLVL.